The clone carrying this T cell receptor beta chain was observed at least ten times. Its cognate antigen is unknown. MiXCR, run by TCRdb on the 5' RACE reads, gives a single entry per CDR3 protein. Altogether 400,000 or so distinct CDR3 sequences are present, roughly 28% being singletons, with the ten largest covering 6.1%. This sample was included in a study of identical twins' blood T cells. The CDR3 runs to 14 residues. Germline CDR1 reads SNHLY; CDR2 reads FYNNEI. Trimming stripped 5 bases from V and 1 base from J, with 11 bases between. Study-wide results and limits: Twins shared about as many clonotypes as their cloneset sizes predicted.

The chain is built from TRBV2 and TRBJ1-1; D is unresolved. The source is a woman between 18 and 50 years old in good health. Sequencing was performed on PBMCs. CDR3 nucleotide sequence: TGTGCCAGCAGTTTGGTACGGTCGAACACTGAAGCTTTCTTT. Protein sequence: CASSLVRSNTEAFF.